This T cell receptor beta chain was identified during a study of blood T cell repertoires in COVID-19. Study at large: Collection of acute and convalescent COVID-19 samples took place in the United States, Italy and Spain. From T cells, B-cell-depleted T cells, or PBMCs came the material, which was cDNA or gDNA.

This clone has just a few counts. CDR1 MGHDK and CDR2 SYGVNS come from the germline V gene. Trimming at V came to 4 bases and at J to 8 bases, leaving 4 bases not matched to a gene. The CDR3 spans 13 residues. Original data processing: Nucleated cell number was recorded as an estimate derived from reference gene primer amplification. Profiled with immunoSEQ multiplex PCR; TCRdb holds only in-frame clones, not every one. That table is the source of V, J and clone size, and D and trimming were worked out from the DNA. This table has about 93,000 clones, 80% appearing once. The V and J genes are TRBV25-1 and TRBJ2-4; the match to TRBD2 covers 8 bases. The TCR comes from a human donor in a cohort sampled during active COVID-19. The sample comprised peripheral blood. This CDR3 is CASSAPGGDIQYF. The DNA for the CDR3 is TGTGCCAGCAGTGCTCCGGGAGGGGACATTCAGTACTTC. Drawing the rest from reference TRBV25-1 and TRBJ2-4, the complete variable domain is EADIYQTPRYLVIGTGKKITLECSQTMGHDKMYWYQQDPGMELHLIHYSYGVNSTEKGDLSSESTVSRIRTEHFPLTLESARPSHTSQYLCASSAPGGDIQYFGAGTRLSVL.